This T cell receptor beta chain came from a study of T cells in Graves' hyperthyroidism and ophthalmopathy. It was uncontrolled infection, other autoimmune disease, pregnancy or lactation that excluded patients. The V and J ends lost 8 bases and 2 bases respectively, with 13 bases between them. CDR3 size: 13 residues. Germline V CDR1 and CDR2: SNHLY, FYNNEI. General study points: Clonotypes that were expanded in thyroid above 0.001 mostly appeared in blood too. In validation, the model predicted ophthalmopathy. These predictions came a median roughly 6 months before onset.

This clonotype turned up a few times. The antigen remains undetermined. RNA transcripts served as the template for amplifying TCR beta CDR3 regions. First-round RT-PCR of the TCR CDR3 relied on the HTBI primer set. MiXCR, run by TCRdb on the multiplex PCR reads, gives a single entry per CDR3 protein. This sample yields approximately 630,000 distinct CDR3 sequences, of which roughly 15% are seen a single time; 3% to 4.5% belongs to the top ten. Sequencing input: blood. The source is a woman aged 25 to 39 with Graves' hyperthyroidism. This chain joins TRBV2 and TRBJ2-7; D might be TRBD1 or TRBD2, each matching 5 bases. CDR3 loop: CASGPGTTYEQYF. DNA for the CDR3: TGTGCCAGCGGCCCCGGGACCACCTACGAGCAGTACTTC.